The clone carrying this TCR beta chain has at least ten counts. With V trimmed by 5 bases and J by 8 bases, 13 bases remained unmatched. The CDR3 sequence is 15 residues long. From germline, CDR1 is SGHRS and CDR2 YFSETQ. As it was prepared, the TCRbeta library received unique molecular identifiers. TCRdb called the PCR reads again in MiXCR, with one record for every CDR3 protein. The sample lists 190,000 or so distinct CDR3 sequences; about 15% were seen once. The sample is drawn from a study of T-cell reconstitution after alpha-beta-depleted transplantation in children. The source material was PBMCs from the stem cell graft donor, sampled from the stem cell graft. The J gene is TRBJ1-2, the V gene TRBV5-1; 9 positions match TRBD1. The clonotype originates from a human donor who donated a stem cell graft to a child with acute lymphoblastic leukemia. The CDR3 DNA is TGCGCCAGCAGGCGAACAGGGGGCGCGGTGAAGGGCTACACCTTC. Protein product: CASRRTGGAVKGYTF.